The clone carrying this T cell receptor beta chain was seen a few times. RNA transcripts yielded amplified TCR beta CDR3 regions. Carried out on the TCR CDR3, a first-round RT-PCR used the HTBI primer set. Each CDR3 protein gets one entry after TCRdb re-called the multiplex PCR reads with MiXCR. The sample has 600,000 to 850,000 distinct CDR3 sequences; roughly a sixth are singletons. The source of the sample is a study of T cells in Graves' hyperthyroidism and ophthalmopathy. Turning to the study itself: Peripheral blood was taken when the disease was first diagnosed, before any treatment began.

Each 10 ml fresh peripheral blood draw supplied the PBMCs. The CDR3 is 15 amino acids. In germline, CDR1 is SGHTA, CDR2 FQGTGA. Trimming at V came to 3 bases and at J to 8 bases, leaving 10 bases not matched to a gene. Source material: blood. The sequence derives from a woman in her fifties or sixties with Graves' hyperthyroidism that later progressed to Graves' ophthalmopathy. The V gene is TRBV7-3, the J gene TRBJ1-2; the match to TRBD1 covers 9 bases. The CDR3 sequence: CASSLTDRGNGGYTF. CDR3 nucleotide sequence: TGTGCCAGCAGCTTGACGGACAGGGGTAACGGCGGCTACACCTTC.